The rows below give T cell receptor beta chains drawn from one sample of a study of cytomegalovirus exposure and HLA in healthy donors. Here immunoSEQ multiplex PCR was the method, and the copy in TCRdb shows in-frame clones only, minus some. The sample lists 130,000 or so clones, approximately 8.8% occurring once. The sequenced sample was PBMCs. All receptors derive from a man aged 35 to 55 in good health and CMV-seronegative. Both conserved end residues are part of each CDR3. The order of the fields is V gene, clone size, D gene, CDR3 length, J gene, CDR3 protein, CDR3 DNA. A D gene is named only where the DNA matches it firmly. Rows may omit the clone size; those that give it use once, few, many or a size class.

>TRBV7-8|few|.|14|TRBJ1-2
CASSTFGTVYGYTF
TGTGCCAGCAGCACCTTTGGGACTGTCTATGGCTACACCTTC
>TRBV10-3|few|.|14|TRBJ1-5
CAIGEGQGGQPQHF
TGTGCCATAGGTGAAGGGCAGGGCGGTCAGCCCCAGCATTTT
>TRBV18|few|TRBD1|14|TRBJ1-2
CASSPTRGPGGYTF
TGTGCCAGCTCACCCACCAGGGGGCCCGGGGGCTACACCTTC
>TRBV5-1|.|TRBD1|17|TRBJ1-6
CASSVGQELRYNSPLHF
TGCGCCAGCAGCGTTGGACAGGAGCTAAGGTATAATTCACCCCTCCACTTT
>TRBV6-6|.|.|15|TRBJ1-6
CASSYSRGPDSPLHF
TGTGCCAGCAGTTACTCGCGGGGTCCCGATTCACCCCTCCACTTT
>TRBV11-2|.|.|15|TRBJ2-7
CASSLDSMFSYEQYF
TGTGCCAGCAGCTTAGATAGTATGTTCTCCTACGAGCAGTACTTC
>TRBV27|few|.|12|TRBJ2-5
CASSQRGETQYF
TGTGCCAGCAGTCAACGCGGGGAGACCCAGTACTTC
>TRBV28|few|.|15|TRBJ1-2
CASSPPGQTNYGYTF
TGTGCCAGCAGTCCCCCGGGACAAACTAACTATGGCTACACCTTC
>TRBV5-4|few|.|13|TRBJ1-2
CASSPGGALGYTF
TGTGCCAGCAGCCCGGGGGGGGCGCTTGGCTACACCTTC
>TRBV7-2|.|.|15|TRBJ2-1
CASSFAGAIYNEQFF
TGTGCCAGCAGCTTTGCAGGGGCAATTTACAATGAGCAGTTCTTC
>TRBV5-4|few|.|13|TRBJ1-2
CASSLDSNYGYTF
TGTGCCAGCAGCCTTGACAGTAACTATGGCTACACCTTC
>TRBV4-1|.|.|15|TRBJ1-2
CASSQSLGTTYGYTF
TGCGCCAGCAGCCAGAGCCTGGGGACAACCTATGGCTACACCTTC
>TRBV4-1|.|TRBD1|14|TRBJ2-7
CASSVQGSSYEQYF
TGCGCCAGCAGCGTACAGGGGAGCTCCTACGAGCAGTACTTC
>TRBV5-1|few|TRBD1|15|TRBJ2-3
CASSLDRGSTDTQYF
TGCGCCAGCAGCTTGGACAGGGGCAGCACAGATACGCAGTATTTT
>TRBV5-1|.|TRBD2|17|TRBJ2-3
CASRWGVKAGSTDTQYF
TGCGCCAGCAGATGGGGCGTAAAAGCGGGGAGCACAGATACGCAGTATTTT
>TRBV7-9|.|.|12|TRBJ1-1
CASRLEDTEAFF
TGTGCCAGCAGACTAGAAGACACTGAAGCTTTCTTT
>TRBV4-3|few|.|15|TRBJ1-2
CASSPRGAQAYGYTF
TGCGCCAGCAGCCCCCGGGGGGCTCAGGCCTATGGCTACACCTTC
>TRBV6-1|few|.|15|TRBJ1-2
CASSEVAGEKDGYTF
TGTGCCAGCAGTGAGGTGGCAGGGGAGAAGGATGGCTACACCTTC